One TCR beta chain is described in this entry. The antigen is undetermined. This sample is drawn from a study of shared clonotypes between healthy human individuals. Study findings and constraints: Sharing across a few donors was seen in around 5.1% of naive CD4 clonotypes.

Naive CD8 cells lacked CD45RO and underwent positive selection for CCR7, leaving out terminally differentiated effector memory CD45RA+ cells. Donors included only healthy HIV-negative adults lacking recent acute infections or vaccinations. The trim removed 2 bases at V and 0 bases at J, leaving 10 bases unmatched. The CDR3 extends over 19 amino acids. CDR1 and CDR2 (germline): SGHKS, YYEKEE (reference sequence). Profiling relied on immunoSEQ multiplex PCR, and the TCRdb table lists in-frame clones only, not all of them. The sample yields about 870,000 clones, nearly 95% seen once. The rearrangement uses TRBV5-5 and TRBJ2-1; TRBD2 agrees at 11 bases. The TCR comes from a man aged 25 to 40 in good health. The sequenced sample was naive CD8+ T cells sorted from blood. The CDR3 reads CASSFELAGGQSSYNEQFF. The CDR3 DNA is TGTGCCAGCAGCTTTGAGCTAGCGGGGGGCCAGAGCTCCTACAATGAGCAGTTCTTC.